A selection of T cell receptor beta chains follows, all from one sample in a study of blood T cell repertoires in COVID-19. TCRdb keeps only in-frame clones here, not all; method: immunoSEQ multiplex PCR. Here the sample spans fewer than 450,000 clones, approximately 85% being singletons. The sequenced material came from PBMCs or T cells enriched from blood (not recorded which). The receptor set was obtained from a woman between 40 and 50 years old with acute COVID-19. CDR3s include the opening cysteine and the closing phenylalanine or tryptophan. A D gene is named only where the DNA matches it firmly. Some rows have no size entry. The others give once, few or many, or a class for an expanded clone.

cdr3_aa: CASSFATGTKETQYF
cdr3_nt: TGTGCCAGCAGTTTTGCGACAGGCACCAAAGAGACCCAGTACTTC
v_call: TRBV27
j_call: TRBJ2-5
clone_size: NA
d_call: NA

cdr3_aa: CSVDPGQYGYTF
cdr3_nt: TGCAGCGTTGACCCCGGACAGTATGGCTACACCTTC
v_call: TRBV29-1
j_call: TRBJ1-2
clone_size: NA
d_call: NA

cdr3_aa: CASSIFDTGELFF
cdr3_nt: TGTGCCAGTAGTATTTTCGACACCGGGGAGCTGTTTTTT
v_call: TRBV19
j_call: TRBJ2-2
clone_size: NA
d_call: NA

cdr3_aa: CATSDVSGGHTDTQYF
cdr3_nt: TGTGCCACCAGTGATGTAAGCGGGGGACACACAGATACGCAGTATTTT
v_call: TRBV24-1
j_call: TRBJ2-3
clone_size: NA
d_call: TRBD2

cdr3_aa: CASSESAAIYSYNEQFF
cdr3_nt: TGTGCCAGCAGTGAAAGCGCAGCCATATACTCCTACAATGAGCAGTTCTTC
v_call: TRBV6-1
j_call: TRBJ2-1
clone_size: NA
d_call: NA

cdr3_aa: CASSYDRVKPQHF
cdr3_nt: TGTGCCAGCAGTTACGACAGGGTAAAGCCCCAGCATTTT
v_call: TRBV6-5
j_call: TRBJ1-5
clone_size: NA
d_call: TRBD1

cdr3_aa: CASSWTSGGELFF
cdr3_nt: TGTGCCAGCAGTTGGACTTCAGGAGGGGAGCTGTTTTTT
v_call: TRBV6-5
j_call: TRBJ2-2
clone_size: NA
d_call: NA

cdr3_aa: CASSIDVGRLAGYNEQFF
cdr3_nt: TGTGCCAGTAGTATAGATGTGGGTCGGCTAGCGGGGTACAATGAGCAGTTCTTC
v_call: TRBV19
j_call: TRBJ2-1
clone_size: NA
d_call: TRBD2

cdr3_aa: CASSYSIVRGGELFF
cdr3_nt: TGTGCCAGCAGTTACTCGATCGTACGGGGCGGGGAGCTGTTTTTT
v_call: TRBV6-5
j_call: TRBJ2-2
clone_size: many
d_call: NA

cdr3_aa: CASSPPGRGAEAFF
cdr3_nt: TGTGCCAGCTCACCACCCGGCAGGGGAGCTGAAGCTTTCTTT
v_call: TRBV18
j_call: TRBJ1-1
clone_size: NA
d_call: NA

cdr3_aa: CASSPASSTQYF
cdr3_nt: TGTGCCAGCAGCCCCGCATCGAGTACGCAGTATTTT
v_call: TRBV7-9
j_call: TRBJ2-3
clone_size: NA
d_call: NA

cdr3_aa: CASSRTSGGGYEQYF
cdr3_nt: TGTGCCAGCAGCAGAACTAGCGGGGGAGGTTACGAGCAGTACTTC
v_call: TRBV7-2
j_call: TRBJ2-7
clone_size: NA
d_call: TRBD2

cdr3_aa: CASSSWTGATGELFF
cdr3_nt: TGTGCCAGCAGCTCTTGGACAGGGGCCACCGGGGAGCTGTTTTTT
v_call: TRBV5-5
j_call: TRBJ2-2
clone_size: NA
d_call: TRBD1

cdr3_aa: CASSLSPRGSSSPLHF
cdr3_nt: TGTGCCAGCAGTTTATCGCCCAGGGGGTCAAGTTCACCCCTCCACTTT
v_call: TRBV27
j_call: TRBJ1-6
clone_size: NA
d_call: TRBD1

cdr3_aa: CASSSYGGHSYEQYF
cdr3_nt: TGTGCCAGCAGTTCCTACGGGGGGCACTCCTACGAGCAGTACTTC
v_call: TRBV6-5
j_call: TRBJ2-7
clone_size: NA
d_call: NA

cdr3_aa: CAIRRDGVDRAYEQYF
cdr3_nt: TGTGCCATCAGGCGGGACGGCGTGGACAGGGCCTACGAGCAGTACTTC
v_call: TRBV10-3
j_call: TRBJ2-7
clone_size: many
d_call: TRBD1

cdr3_aa: CAWSWGGGNTEAFF
cdr3_nt: TGTGCCTGGAGCTGGGGGGGCGGGAACACTGAAGCTTTCTTT
v_call: TRBV30
j_call: TRBJ1-1
clone_size: once
d_call: NA

cdr3_aa: CASSLEQGNQPQHF
cdr3_nt: TGTGCCAGCAGCTTGGAACAGGGAAATCAGCCCCAGCATTTT
v_call: TRBV5-5
j_call: TRBJ1-5
clone_size: once
d_call: NA

cdr3_aa: CASASYWGYTF
cdr3_nt: TGTGCCAGCGCCTCCTATTGGGGCTACACCTTC
v_call: TRBV6-5
j_call: TRBJ1-2
clone_size: NA
d_call: NA

cdr3_aa: CASRLTVAGNTIYF
cdr3_nt: TGTGCCAGCAGGTTGACAGTCGCCGGGAACACCATATATTTT
v_call: TRBV11-2
j_call: TRBJ1-3
clone_size: few
d_call: NA

cdr3_aa: CASSSRVLGTGELFF
cdr3_nt: TGTGCCAGCAGTAGCAGGGTGTTGGGCACCGGGGAGCTGTTTTTT
v_call: TRBV27
j_call: TRBJ2-2
clone_size: NA
d_call: NA

cdr3_aa: CASSGTDNSPLHF
cdr3_nt: TGTGCCAGCAGTGGGACAGACAATTCACCCCTCCACTTT
v_call: TRBV2
j_call: TRBJ1-6
clone_size: NA
d_call: NA

cdr3_aa: CASSPTTGTQETQYF
cdr3_nt: TGTGCCAGCTCACCGACGACAGGGACCCAAGAGACCCAGTACTTC
v_call: TRBV18
j_call: TRBJ2-5
clone_size: NA
d_call: TRBD1

cdr3_aa: CSGTGQGSYGYTF
cdr3_nt: TGCAGCGGTACCGGACAGGGTAGCTATGGCTACACCTTC
v_call: TRBV29-1
j_call: TRBJ1-2
clone_size: few
d_call: TRBD1